This T cell receptor (beta chain) was recorded in a study of T cells in Graves' hyperthyroidism and ophthalmopathy. Amplification yielded TCR beta CDR3 regions, with RNA transcripts as the source. An initial round of RT-PCR targeting the TCR CDR3 relied on the HTBI primer set. TCRdb re-called the multiplex PCR reads through MiXCR, storing one row per CDR3 protein. The profile covers a few hundred thousand distinct CDR3 sequences, with 14% appearing a single time and about 14% taken by the ten largest. This clonotype was counted many times. Trimming shortened V by 1 base and J by 0 bases, and 3 bases separated the two germline ends. The CDR3 is 13 residues long. In germline, CDR1 is SNHLY, CDR2 FYNNEI.

Sequencing input: blood. The clonotype was recovered from a woman between 40 and 55 years old with Graves' hyperthyroidism. The rearrangement joins TRBV2 to TRBJ2-5; no reliable D call. The CDR3, as DNA: TGTGCCAGCAGTGAAGACAACCAAGAGACCCAGTACTTC. The encoded protein is CASSEDNQETQYF.